Listed below are T cell receptor beta chains from one sample, sequenced in a study of PD-L1 blockade in urothelial cancer. Some clones are missing from TCRdb's copy, which holds only in-frame ones; the method was immunoSEQ multiplex PCR. Altogether about 56,000 clones are present, less than 90% being singletons, with the ten largest covering around 14%. The sample consisted of PBMCs, taken around atezolizumab (anti-PD-L1) treatment. All receptors come from a man between 65 and 79 years old with urothelial cancer. Each CDR3 is given with its conserved first and last residue. Clone size is not always given. Where it is, it says once, few, many or a class for expanded clones.

V gene	clone size	J gene	CDR3 protein
TRBV4-1	NA	TRBJ2-7	CASSQGSGIDEQYF
TRBV6-1	NA	TRBJ2-7	CASSINYEQYF
TRBV2	NA	TRBJ2-3	CASSVRLAGIGDTQYF
TRBV2	NA	TRBJ2-7	CASSATGLRLAGEQYF
TRBV30	NA	TRBJ2-2	CAWSTGTGELFF
TRBV28	NA	TRBJ2-2	CASSTYDRALTTGELFF
TRBV6-5	NA	TRBJ2-7	CASSYSSGGSYEQYF
TRBV10-1	NA	TRBJ2-2	CASSTTSGGTGELFF
TRBV7-2	NA	TRBJ1-5	CASSLMGTGGNQPQHF
TRBV27	NA	TRBJ2-5	CASSSKGYQETQYF
TRBV19	NA	TRBJ1-1	CASSIDQRGTEAFF
TRBV28	NA	TRBJ1-5	CASSNTGGGSQPQHF
TRBV18	NA	TRBJ2-7	CASSPKAAGQGFYEQYF
TRBV4-1	NA	TRBJ2-1	CASSPWTGRTYNEQFF
TRBV28	NA	TRBJ2-6	CASRAGGAGGANVLTF
TRBV2	NA	TRBJ1-1	CASRTGQLNTEAFF
TRBV18	once	TRBJ1-1	CASSLQGARNTEAFF
TRBV5-6	few	TRBJ2-7	CASIPRRAGGKGEQYF
TRBV29-1	few	TRBJ2-1	CSVTGLGLGNEQFF
TRBV5-1	NA	TRBJ2-5	CASSFTRGQAPETQYF
TRBV27	NA	TRBJ1-1	CASSPDRVGSTEAFF
TRBV10-3	NA	TRBJ2-1	CAISPGGSYNEQFF
TRBV6-1	NA	TRBJ1-3	CASSGGWGTVGNTIYF
TRBV11-2	NA	TRBJ2-1	CASSLAGAQVF
TRBV30	NA	TRBJ2-7	CAWSPPSRGGSPSYEQYF
TRBV9	NA	TRBJ1-2	CASSRDVLGAGGYTF
TRBV6-5	NA	TRBJ2-3	CASSSRGRRTDTQYF
TRBV29-1	NA	TRBJ1-2	CSVEETGHTF
TRBV7-2	NA	TRBJ1-5	CASSLTGSDNQPQHF
TRBV6-5	NA	TRBJ1-4	CASSYWGGEKLFF
TRBV2	NA	TRBJ2-5	CASSVEGGYQETQYF
TRBV2	NA	TRBJ2-7	CASRLSGMGPGEQYF
TRBV7-3	once	TRBJ2-1	CASGPTSGTYNEQFF
TRBV18	NA	TRBJ1-2	CASSPRGQSYGYTF
TRBV19	NA	TRBJ1-5	CASSPGTGGNQPQHF
TRBV11-2	NA	TRBJ2-2	CASSPQGGTGELFF
TRBV5-1	NA	TRBJ1-3	CASSFSQDSGNTIYF
TRBV6-1	NA	TRBJ2-6	CASRDISGANVLTF
TRBV7-2	NA	TRBJ2-1	CASSLSSVRNEQFF
TRBV6-1	NA	TRBJ2-7	CASSETGWGHYEQYF
TRBV28	NA	TRBJ1-5	CASSSGGGLRAQHF
TRBV23-1	NA	TRBJ2-3	CATTGFLHRYAYF
TRBV6-1	NA	TRBJ2-7	CASKTTYEQYF
TRBV4-1	NA	TRBJ2-7	CASSQEGGGTPYEQYF
TRBV7-9	NA	TRBJ2-1	CASSLAGTSGNEQFF
TRBV19	NA	TRBJ2-5	CASSIGTSGLQETQYF
TRBV25-1	NA	TRBJ1-2	CASSEGAGGAWIYGYTF
TRBV19	NA	TRBJ2-1	CASSRVVGGREQFF
TRBV10-3	NA	TRBJ1-2	CAISEVADSNYGYTF